This T cell receptor (beta chain) is drawn from a study of CD8+ T cells in alopecia areata. Across the study: It was oral tofacitinib, at 5 to 10 mg twice daily, that treated patients received. Findings and caveats of the study: Clonality exceeded that of normal scalp in lesional scalp, most notably in alopecia totalis/universalis.

In regard to this clone: Antigen unknown.

Reverse transcription of extracted RNA yielded cDNA, which provided the sequencing template. Produced via immunoSEQ multiplex PCR; TCRdb's table is partial and in-frame only. The table records some 180,000 clones, 45% to 60% of them present only once. Germline assignment: CDR1 LNHDA and CDR2 SQIVND (reference sequence). With 2 bases clipped from V and 6 bases from J, the junction kept 5 bases outside the gene matches. The CDR3 is made up of 15 amino acids. The treatment is: oral pan-JAK inhibitor, 5-10 mg twice daily. This sample comprised CD8+ T cells sorted from blood, obtained around week 53, from a patient treated with tofacitinib. This receptor was obtained from a human donor with alopecia areata. The chain uses TRBV19 and TRBJ2-1, with 9 bases matching TRBD1. The CDR3 region has the DNA TGTGCCAGTAGTATACTGCCGACAGGGGGCAATGAGCAGTTCTTC. Translated: CASSILPTGGNEQFF.